This T cell receptor beta chain originates from a study of CD8+CD57+ T cells in acquired aplastic anemia (dated by TCRdb to about 2018). Study-level background: DNA extracted from sorted CD4+ and CD8+ cells had a mean of about 3.2 ug, with a range of about 0.2 to 30 ug. An average of approximately 10 million reads for CD4+ cells and around 11 million reads for CD8+ cells was obtained from healthy donor samples. Overall study results and their limits: CD8+ Simpson's diversity did not differ significantly between patients and healthy controls (P=0.060). Around 27 CD8+ CDR3 sequences were shared between patients and controls but appeared highly expressed in patients and within their immunodominant clones.

Profiling of TCR beta VDJ combinations and CDR3 sequences used genomic DNA as the template. TCR repertoire sequencing was run on an Illumina HiSeq 2000. Regarding the original processing steps: Repertoires were assessed using TRBV/TRBJ rearrangement plots, CDR3 size and DJ length profiles, and Simpson's diversity index. The most abundant DNA sequence in the deep sequencing data was taken as the immunodominant clone. CDR3 amino acid sequences were screened for sharing across subjects and were compared with published repertoires and the VDJdb database. The public reads were reanalyzed by TCRdb: fastp trimming at Q25, MiXCR alignment, in-frame beta chains only. When rows share a CDR3 protein, they turn into one entry using the most common DNA and genes. It is TCRdb's table, rather than the study itself, that gives the V and J calls and clone size. The sample table holds approximately 81,000 distinct CDR3 sequences, of which around 44% were seen once. The top ten constitute 66% of the sample.

The study deep-sequenced TCR repertoires of sorted CD4+ and CD8+ blood T cells from severe aplastic anemia patients and healthy subjects. Ficoll-Paque density gradient centrifugation was used to isolate peripheral blood mononuclear cells. CD4+ and CD8+ T cells were sorted by FACS or magnetic beads before DNA extraction. In regard to this clonotype: The antigen it recognizes is unknown. A clone one base away is much larger, so this may be a read error.

The CDR3 measures 13 amino acids from cysteine to phenylalanine. CDR3 DNA only is kept here, 39 bases in frame from base 1. CDR1 MNHNS and CDR2 SASEGT were looked up in the germline V gene. The trim is 7 bases for V and 4 bases for J, with a gap of 10 bases between the germline ends. The TCR comes from a human donor in good health, serving as a control. The chain is assembled from TRBV6-1 and TRBJ2-2; too little of a D gene remains to name it. Source material: sorted CD4+, CD8+, or CD8+CD57+ T cells (not recorded which) from PBMCs. In nucleotide form, the sequence is TGTGCCAGCACCCTAGTGAGCACCGGGGAGCTGTTTTTT. Translation gives CASTLVSTGELFF.